A selection of T cell receptor beta chains follows, all from one sample in a study of cytomegalovirus exposure and HLA in healthy donors. The repertoire was sequenced with immunoSEQ multiplex PCR; TCRdb's copy has only in-frame clones and lacks some. The sample yields approximately 140,000 clones, around 72% seen once. Sequenced: PBMCs. Source of these receptors: a middle-aged woman in good health and CMV-seronegative. CDR3s leave out the opening cysteine and the closing phenylalanine or tryptophan. The size field is filled for only some rows; it gives once, few, many or a size class.

clone size: NA
V gene: TRBV18
J gene: TRBJ1-1
CDR3 protein: ASSPPDRGGGAF

clone size: few
V gene: TRBV6-5
J gene: TRBJ2-5
CDR3 protein: ASREGSRGETQY

clone size: NA
V gene: TRBV25-1
J gene: TRBJ2-2
CDR3 protein: ASSGYPGQGSTGELF

clone size: NA
V gene: TRBV11-3
J gene: TRBJ2-3
CDR3 protein: ASSLTAGGRADTQY

clone size: NA
V gene: TRBV10-2
J gene: TRBJ1-2
CDR3 protein: ASSDSPYGYT

clone size: NA
V gene: TRBV28
J gene: TRBJ2-2
CDR3 protein: ASSPAEEAGELF

clone size: NA
V gene: TRBV10-1
J gene: TRBJ2-3
CDR3 protein: ASSESQGGTDTQY

clone size: few
V gene: TRBV28
J gene: TRBJ2-5
CDR3 protein: ASSLGLYQETQY

clone size: NA
V gene: TRBV19
J gene: TRBJ2-3
CDR3 protein: ASSGRDGQNTQY

clone size: NA
V gene: TRBV7-8
J gene: TRBJ2-7
CDR3 protein: ASSFTGDNEQY

clone size: NA
V gene: TRBV2
J gene: TRBJ1-4
CDR3 protein: ACVEGRREKLF

clone size: NA
V gene: TRBV18
J gene: TRBJ1-1
CDR3 protein: ASSPGRVATEAF

clone size: once
V gene: TRBV5-1
J gene: TRBJ2-4
CDR3 protein: ASRQGDKNSQY

clone size: NA
V gene: TRBV11-2
J gene: TRBJ1-2
CDR3 protein: ASSDWQGSGYGYT

clone size: NA
V gene: TRBV6-1
J gene: TRBJ2-7
CDR3 protein: ASSVLSSYEQY

clone size: NA
V gene: TRBV5-4
J gene: TRBJ2-1
CDR3 protein: ASTSPGTQHNEQF

clone size: NA
V gene: TRBV5-1
J gene: TRBJ1-2
CDR3 protein: ASSLVGQGGADYGYT

clone size: NA
V gene: TRBV5-5
J gene: TRBJ1-1
CDR3 protein: ASSDRGQGNTEAF

clone size: NA
V gene: TRBV4-2
J gene: TRBJ1-2
CDR3 protein: ASSQEGTAGNYGYT

clone size: NA
V gene: TRBV7-2
J gene: TRBJ2-7
CDR3 protein: ASSVAGGDSYEQY

clone size: once
V gene: TRBV5-5
J gene: TRBJ1-2
CDR3 protein: ASTIGTDTRILWGYT

clone size: NA
V gene: TRBV7-9
J gene: TRBJ2-3
CDR3 protein: ASSLLAGAGGDTQY

clone size: NA
V gene: TRBV11-2
J gene: TRBJ2-3
CDR3 protein: ASSFGTSGPTDTQY

clone size: NA
V gene: TRBV18
J gene: TRBJ2-7
CDR3 protein: ASSHDRGPWH

clone size: few
V gene: TRBV7-9
J gene: TRBJ1-2
CDR3 protein: ASSSGGTANNYGYT

clone size: NA
V gene: TRBV28
J gene: TRBJ2-1
CDR3 protein: ASSLGGIYNEQF

clone size: once
V gene: TRBV6-1
J gene: TRBJ1-5
CDR3 protein: ASSDRVSNQPQH

clone size: once
V gene: TRBV15
J gene: TRBJ2-1
CDR3 protein: ATSRPGLAGGLNNEQF

clone size: NA
V gene: TRBV5-1
J gene: TRBJ1-1
CDR3 protein: ASSPPGNTEAF

clone size: NA
V gene: TRBV29-1
J gene: TRBJ2-7
CDR3 protein: SVEGQAYEQY

clone size: NA
V gene: TRBV18
J gene: TRBJ1-1
CDR3 protein: ASSPNRQGGYMNTEAF

clone size: NA
V gene: TRBV28
J gene: TRBJ2-7
CDR3 protein: ASSPLGSGIGEQY

clone size: NA
V gene: TRBV7-3
J gene: TRBJ2-5
CDR3 protein: ASSSGGGTETQY

clone size: NA
V gene: TRBV6-5
J gene: TRBJ1-1
CDR3 protein: ASSEEPVNTEAF

clone size: NA
V gene: TRBV20-1
J gene: NA
CDR3 protein: SAPNRYEQY

clone size: NA
V gene: TRBV9
J gene: TRBJ2-5
CDR3 protein: ASSVATGASGSGDEQETQY

clone size: once
V gene: TRBV27
J gene: TRBJ2-1
CDR3 protein: ASSQGLAGVYEQF

clone size: NA
V gene: TRBV5-4
J gene: TRBJ2-3
CDR3 protein: ASSLSQGADTQY

clone size: NA
V gene: TRBV25-1
J gene: TRBJ1-5
CDR3 protein: ASSIFSNQPQH

clone size: NA
V gene: TRBV10-2
J gene: TRBJ2-1
CDR3 protein: ASSESRGATYNEQF

clone size: NA
V gene: TRBV7-3
J gene: TRBJ2-1
CDR3 protein: ASSPWGQGIHEQF

clone size: NA
V gene: TRBV5-8
J gene: TRBJ2-5
CDR3 protein: ASSPRTSAASLETQY

clone size: NA
V gene: TRBV9
J gene: TRBJ1-1
CDR3 protein: ASSVKRTDPNTEAF

clone size: few
V gene: TRBV5-1
J gene: TRBJ1-1
CDR3 protein: ASSIGQGAGNTEAF

clone size: NA
V gene: TRBV19
J gene: TRBJ2-6
CDR3 protein: ASSDWDSVSGANVLT